The 18 T cell receptor beta chains below were found in one sample sequenced in a study of blood T cell repertoires in COVID-19. TCRdb's table, derived via immunoSEQ multiplex PCR, lists solely in-frame clones and lacks some. The data contain tens of thousands of clones, around nine tenths of them singletons. Input material: peripheral blood. Receptors were obtained from a human donor in a cohort sampled during active COVID-19.

This chain links TRBV5-6 with TRBJ1-6, with D possibly being TRBD1 (6 bases). The CDR3 totals 15 residues. Germline CDR1 is SGHDT and CDR2 is YYEEEE. The V end lost 5 bases, the J end lost 13 bases, and 22 bases lay between the germline ends. The CDR3 loop reads CASSQTGHTRGPLHF. CDR3 nucleotide sequence: TGTGCCAGCAGTCAAACGGGACATACAAGGGGGCCCCTCCACTTT. The complete variable domain, with remaining parts taken from reference TRBV5-6 and TRBJ1-6, reads DAGVTQSPTHLIKTRGQQVTLRCSPKSGHDTVSWYQQALGQGPQFIFQYYEEEERQRGNFPDRFSGHQFPNYSSELNVNALLLGDSALYLCASSQTGHTRGPLHFGNGTRLTVT.

The CDR3 coding sequence is TGTGCCAGCAGTCTTTCGGACACCACTGAAGCTTTCTTT. It codes for CASSLSDTTEAFF. V and J are TRBV27 and TRBJ1-1; maybe TRBD1 (5 bases). Trimming stripped 5 bases from V and 4 bases from J, with 11 bases between. Looked up from germline, CDR1 is MNHEY and CDR2 is SMNVEV (reference sequence). The CDR3 contains 13 residues.

The chain links TRBV2 to TRBJ1-2, with D possibly TRBD1 on 6 matching bases. Trimming took off 8 bases at V and 6 bases at J, with 22 bases between the two ends. Per germline, CDR1 SNHLY and CDR2 FYNNEI. The CDR3 consists of 15 residues. DNA for the CDR3: TGTGCCAGCCTGGCGAGGGACAACTTAAACCATGGCTACACCTTC. This sequence encodes CASLARDNLNHGYTF. Looking up the rest from reference TRBV2 and TRBJ1-2 gives the full variable domain: EPEVTQTPSHQVTQMGQEVILRCVPISNHLYFYWYRQILGQKVEFLVSFYNNEISEKSEIFDDQFSVERPDGSNFTLKIRSTKLEDSAMYFCASLARDNLNHGYTFGSGTRLTVV.

This chain joins TRBV7-2 and TRBJ1-1, with D possibly being TRBD1 (5 bases). The CDR3 length is 15 residues. Trimming shortened V by 1 base and J by 6 bases, and 15 bases separated the two germline ends. Germline-derived CDR1 and CDR2 are SGHTA and FQGNSA. CDR3 DNA: TGTGCCAGCAGCTTAGGTCCGGGAGGGGCCCCTGAAGCTTTCTTT. Amino acid sequence: CASSLGPGGAPEAFF. Looking up the rest from reference TRBV7-2 and TRBJ1-1 gives the full variable domain: GAGVSQSPSNKVTEKGKDVELRCDPISGHTALYWYRQSLGQGLEFLIYFQGNSAPDKSGLPSDRFSAERTGGSVSTLTIQRTQQEDSAVYLCASSLGPGGAPEAFFGQGTRLTVV.

In its sample, this clone was seen once. Compared with germline, one end of the junction differs, possibly owing to a read error. J is TRBJ1-2 and V is TRBV7-9, with D unclear. The germline V gene encodes CDR1 SEHNR and CDR2 FQNEAQ (reference sequence). The length of the CDR3 is 11 residues. The chain's CDR3 is CASSDIGTPHF. The CDR3 coding sequence is TGTGCCAGCAGCGACATTGGTACGCCTCACTTC.

J is TRBJ1-5 and V is TRBV19; 7 bases line up with TRBD1. This CDR3 region has 18 residues. Germline V CDR1 and CDR2: LNHDA, SQIVND (reference sequence). The J segment lost 0 bases and the V segment lost 10 bases, leaving 18 bases of the junction unmatched. The CDR3 loop reads CATSADRDFILSNQPQHF. As DNA, the CDR3 is TGTGCCACCTCGGCCGACAGGGATTTTATTCTTAGCAATCAGCCCCAGCATTTT.

The rearrangement uses TRBV27 and TRBJ1-5; no definite D call. Trimming cost V 11 bases and J 0 bases, with 14 bases left between them. CDR1 is MNHEY, CDR2 SMNVEV, per germline (reference sequence). The length of the CDR3 is 14 residues. The DNA of the CDR3 is TGTGCCCACGGGAGTCAGGTTAGCAATCAGCCCCAGCATTTT. Translated: CAHGSQVSNQPQHF.

A note on this clone: Other nucleotide sequences from this sample produce the same CDR3. J is TRBJ1-2 and V is TRBV30, with D unclear. Trimming cost V 4 bases and J 6 bases, with 9 bases left between them. This CDR3 comprises 11 residues. Germline V gene data show CDR1 as GTSNPN and CDR2 as SVGIG (reference sequence). The CDR3 DNA sequence: TGTGCCTGGACAGCTGGAGATGGCTACACCTTC. Encoded protein: CAWTAGDGYTF. Full variable domain (rest looked up from reference TRBV30 and TRBJ1-2): SQTIHQWPATLVQPVGSPLSLECTVEGTSNPNLYWYRQAAGRGLQLLFYSVGIGQISSEVPQNLSASRPQDRQFILSSKKLLLSDSGFYLCAWTAGDGYTFGSGTRLTVV.

This chain connects TRBV4-2 to TRBJ1-2; 8 nucleotides align to TRBD1. The CDR3 sequence is 15 residues long. Germline trimming cut 1 base from V and 8 bases from J; bases unmatched to any gene: 9. CDR1 is LGHNA and CDR2 is YNFKEQ in the germline V gene. CDR3 coding DNA: TGTGCCAGCAGCCAAGGTCAGGCAGGGGGCGAAGGCTACACCTTC. Translated: CASSQGQAGGEGYTF.

V gene TRBV7-6 combines with J gene TRBJ2-2; 7 bases fit TRBD1. CDR1 and CDR2 (germline): SGHVS, FNYEAQ. The CDR3 consists of 17 residues. J was trimmed by 0 bases and V by 3 bases; bases with no gene match: 7. The CDR3 protein is CASSFSRDRANTGELFF. In DNA, the CDR3 is TGTGCCAGCAGCTTTAGCAGGGACAGAGCGAACACCGGGGAGCTGTTTTTT.

As regards this clone: The sample has other DNA sequences that encode this CDR3 too. The DNA for the CDR3 is TGTGCCAGCGGGAGCTCCTATAATTCACCCCTCCACTTT. This encodes CASGSSYNSPLHF. This sequence joins TRBV14 and TRBJ1-6; D is unclear. Trimming left V 8 bases short and J 0 bases short, with 5 bases between. CDR1 and CDR2 from the germline V gene are SGHDN and FVKESK. The CDR3 is 13 residues long.

This chain connects TRBV7-9 to TRBJ1-2; D gene uncertain. Trimming removed 2 bases at V and 2 bases at J, with 15 bases between. CDR1 and CDR2 (germline): SEHNR, FQNEAQ (reference sequence). The CDR3 extends over 16 amino acids. CDR3 nucleotides: TGTGCCAGCAGCTTACCTTCCCGGGAGCTGAACTATGGCTACACCTTC. It yields the protein CASSLPSRELNYGYTF.

V usage is TRBV7-8 and J usage is TRBJ2-7; 7 positions agree with TRBD1. The CDR3 covers 14 residues. Trimming cost V 1 base and J 2 bases; bases outside gene matches: 2. From germline, CDR1 is SGHVS and CDR2 FQNEAQ. As DNA, the CDR3 is TGTGCCAGCAGCTTAGTAGGGGGCCCCTACGAGCAGTACTTC. This gives the protein CASSLVGGPYEQYF.

The V call is TRBV21-1, the J call TRBJ1-6; the D call TRBD1 from the table was never checked on the DNA. TRBV21-1 is deemed a pseudogene. The CDR3 sequence is 15 residues long. This CDR3 is CASSPQGANNSPLHF. The CDR3 coding sequence is TGTGCCAGCAGCCCCCAGGGGGCCAATAATTCACCCCTCCACTTT.

The V call is TRBV19, the J call TRBJ2-7; D unclear. The germline gives CDR1 LNHDA, CDR2 SQIVND (reference sequence). Trimming pared 4 bases from V and 1 base from J, leaving 14 bases between. CDR3 length equals 15 residues. Written as DNA, the CDR3 is TGTGCCAGTAGTACCCGACACAAACCGTCCTACGAGCAGTACTTC. Amino acids: CASSTRHKPSYEQYF.

The gene calls are TRBV7-6 and TRBJ2-7; tentative D call: TRBD1 (7 bases). Looked up from germline, CDR1 is SGHVS and CDR2 is FNYEAQ. Trimming shortened V by 5 bases and J by 0 bases, and 17 bases separated the two germline ends. CDR3 length: 16 residues. CDR3 sequence: CASSQTRGENSYEQYF. In DNA, the CDR3 is TGTGCCAGCAGCCAAACCAGGGGGGAAAACTCCTACGAGCAGTACTTC.

J is TRBJ2-6 and V is TRBV12-2; no check of the table's D call, TRBD1, against the DNA was made. TRBV12-2 is a pseudogene segment. The CDR3 length is 19 residues. The CDR3 sequence: CASRLILGFGSSGANVLTF. The CDR3 nucleotides read TGTGCAAGTCGCTTAATTCTTGGCTTTGGCTCTTCTGGGGCCAACGTCCTGACTTTC.

The rearrangement links TRBV30 to TRBJ1-2, with D perhaps matching TRBD1 (5 bases). V was trimmed by 4 bases and J by 0 bases, leaving 9 bases between them. The CDR3 runs to 13 residues. CDR1 GTSNPN and CDR2 SVGIG come from the germline V gene (reference sequence). The CDR3: CAWTPGANYGYTF. The CDR3 DNA is TGTGCCTGGACTCCGGGGGCTAACTATGGCTACACCTTC.